Each of the 17 T cell receptor beta chains below was sequenced from the same sample in a study of T cell repertoires in cytomegalovirus infection. One entry per CDR3 protein, called by TCRdb with MiXCR from the reads. Of 100,000 to 120,000 distinct CDR3 sequences in the sample, 30% are singletons; the top ten hold 41%. For these TCRs, the target antigens are not known. This sample comprised CD8+ T cells from cultured PBMCs, obtained from culture after CMV antigen stimulation. The receptor source for this set is a human donor in good health (CMV status not recorded). Some clones in this sample may be carry-over from other donors' samples.

CDR3 sequence: CASSLAWPAAYEQYF. In DNA, the CDR3 is TGTGCCAGCAGCTTAGCTTGGCCAGCGGCCTACGAGCAGTACTTC. The V and J genes are TRBV7-9 and TRBJ2-7, with D perhaps matching TRBD2 (5 bases). Germline V gene lookup returns CDR1 SEHNR and CDR2 FQNEAQ (reference sequence). V was shortened by 0 bases and J by 2 bases, with 11 bases between the two germline ends. The CDR3 loop spans 15 amino acids. Using reference TRBV7-9 and TRBJ2-7 for the parts outside the CDR3, the full variable domain is DTGVSQNPRHKITKRGQNVTFRCDPISEHNRLYWYRQTLGQGPEFLTYFQNEAQLEKSRLLSDRFSAERPKGSFSTLEIQRTEQGDSAMYLCASSLAWPAAYEQYFGPGTRLTVT.

This clonotype has only a few counts. The J gene is TRBJ2-3, the V gene TRBV7-6; TRBD2 agrees at 7 bases. Germline CDR1 and CDR2: SGHVS and FNYEAQ. The CDR3 runs 15 residues. The junction had 7 bases not matched to a gene; V was cut back by 5 bases and J by 2 bases. CDR3 nucleotides: TGTGCCAGCAGCCTGGGACTACTAGACACAGATACGCAGTATTTT. Amino acid sequence: CASSLGLLDTDTQYF.

The chain couples TRBV28 to TRBJ1-1; possible D gene TRBD1, 5 bases. The CDR3 loop spans 16 amino acids. The V and J ends lost 1 base and 3 bases respectively, with 15 bases between them. Germline CDR1 and CDR2: MDHEN and SYDVKM. The chain's CDR3 is CASSLFEGSPDTEAFF. As DNA, the CDR3 is TGTGCCAGCAGTTTATTTGAGGGGTCCCCGGACACTGAAGCTTTCTTT.

Remarks on this clonotype: Likely a read error: the CDR3 ends without its conserved phenylalanine or tryptophan. The CDR3 region has the DNA TGTGCCAGCAGCTTAGTCGTAGGCCCGACTTCCAATGAGCAGTTCCTC. It translates to CASSLVVGPTSNEQFL. The chain couples TRBV7-2 to TRBJ2-1, with D unresolved. This CDR3 region has 16 residues. The V end was cut by 1 base, the J end by 6 bases, with 16 bases between. The germline V gene has CDR1 SGHTA and CDR2 FQGNSA.

This clonotype was recorded a few times. V and J are TRBV6-1 and TRBJ2-1; maybe TRBD2 (6 bases). The germline V gene encodes CDR1 MNHNS and CDR2 SASEGT. Trimming shortened V by 7 bases and J by 10 bases, and 14 bases separated the two germline ends. The CDR3 is 12 residues long. The CDR3 reads CASIGLTNEQFF. The CDR3 coding sequence is TGTGCCAGCATTGGACTAACTAACGAGCAGTTCTTC.

This sequence joins TRBV7-9 and TRBJ2-5, with D hard to call. Germline lookup yields CDR1 SEHNR and CDR2 FQNEAQ (reference sequence). The CDR3 is 14 residues long. V dropped 5 bases and J dropped 1 base, with 11 bases sitting between them. In nucleotides, the CDR3 is TGTGCCAGCAGCCCCCCCCTGGGCCAAGAGACCCAGTACTTC. It translates to CASSPPLGQETQYF.

The genes are TRBV7-9 and TRBJ2-7, with 10 bases fitting TRBD1. Germline trimming cut 7 bases from V and 3 bases from J; bases unmatched to any gene: 9. The length of the CDR3 is 15 residues. Germline V lookup: CDR1 SEHNR, CDR2 FQNEAQ (reference sequence). CDR3 region: CASTSGTGADYEQYF. The CDR3 DNA is TGTGCCAGCACATCCGGGACAGGGGCCGACTACGAGCAGTACTTC.

The chain joins TRBV6-1 to TRBJ2-6, with 7 bases matching TRBD1. This CDR3 comprises 14 residues. V gave up 7 bases and J gave up 2 bases; unmatched junction bases: 2. Germline loops: CDR1 MNHNS, CDR2 SASEGT. The CDR3 region is CASITGAGANVLTF. The CDR3, as DNA: TGTGCCAGCATTACAGGGGCTGGGGCCAACGTCCTGACTTTC.

The genes are TRBV15 and TRBJ2-2; 7 bases are shared with TRBD1. V lost 0 bases, J lost 6 bases, and 7 bases stayed unmatched. The germline CDR1 and CDR2 sequences are LNHNV and YYDKDF (reference sequence). This CDR3 has 16 amino acids. This CDR3 reads CATSRDFGTVPGELFF. CDR3 bases: TGTGCCACCAGCAGAGATTTCGGGACAGTCCCCGGGGAGCTGTTTTTT.

The chain uses TRBV6-5 and TRBJ1-1, with D possibly being TRBD1 (5 bases). This CDR3 comprises 21 residues. With 0 bases removed from V and 1 base from J, the gap between germline ends came to 27 bases. CDR1 is MNHEY, CDR2 SVGAGI, per germline. The CDR3 loop is CASSYSMGPRPSRVGNTEAFF. CDR3 sequence (DNA): TGTGCCAGCAGTTACTCGATGGGACCCCGGCCGAGTCGCGTCGGGAACACTGAAGCTTTCTTT.

This clonotype occurred many times. This chain joins TRBV7-2 and TRBJ1-6, with D tentatively TRBD1 (5 bases). This CDR3 spans 16 amino acids. Trimming removed 0 bases at V and 3 bases at J, with 9 bases between. Germline lookup yields CDR1 SGHTA and CDR2 FQGNSA. CDR3 residues: CASSLALGHYNSPLHF. DNA of the CDR3: TGTGCCAGCAGCTTAGCACTGGGGCACTATAATTCACCCCTCCACTTT.

This chain joins TRBV24-1 and TRBJ1-5; tentatively, D is TRBD1 (5 bases). CDR3 length equals 17 residues. Per the germline V gene, CDR1 is KGHDR and CDR2 is SFDVKD. Trimming left V 12 bases short and J 1 base short, with 24 bases between. This CDR3 reads CAADGREPRGSNQPQHF. DNA of the CDR3: TGTGCCGCCGACGGCCGCGAACCCCGGGGGAGCAATCAGCCCCAGCATTTT.

J is TRBJ2-1 and V is TRBV6-1; a possible D gene is TRBD2 (6 bases). This CDR3 has 14 residues. The V end was cut by 2 bases, the J end by 7 bases, with 12 bases between. Per the germline V gene, CDR1 is MNHNS and CDR2 is SASEGT. The CDR3 DNA sequence: TGTGCCAGCAGTGAACGGAGGGCTGGGAATGAGCAGTTCTTC. Protein product: CASSERRAGNEQFF.

The chain carries TRBV19 and TRBJ1-1, with 10 bases aligning to TRBD1. Germline lookup yields CDR1 LNHDA and CDR2 SQIVND (reference sequence). The CDR3 loop spans 14 amino acids. V was pared by 7 bases and J by 4 bases, with 6 bases of the junction left unmatched. CDR3 sequence: CASTPGQGSTEAFF. CDR3 nucleotide sequence: TGTGCCAGTACCCCGGGACAGGGGTCCACTGAAGCTTTCTTT.

This clonotype was observed many times. This chain joins TRBV7-2 and TRBJ1-2, with a weak D call TRBD1 (5 bases). The length of the CDR3 is 16 residues. CDR1 and CDR2 (germline): SGHTA, FQGNSA. V shed 2 bases and J shed 5 bases, with 18 bases lying between them. CDR3 loop: CASSLSLGTEDYGYTF. Written as DNA, the CDR3 is TGTGCCAGCAGCTTATCACTCGGGACGGAGGATTATGGCTACACCTTC.

This clonotype was counted ten times or more. The chain has TRBV12-3 or TRBV12-4 and TRBJ1-5; TRBD1 aligns across 7 bases. V trimming: 9 bases; J trimming: 6 bases; junction bases outside the gene matches: 8. CDR3 length: 13 amino acids. DNA for the CDR3: TGTGCCAGTAGTGAGGGGGCTAGTCAGCCCCAGCATTTT. It encodes CASSEGASQPQHF.

The V gene is TRBV14, the J gene TRBJ1-1; D is unclear. V was pared by 1 base and J by 10 bases, with 13 bases between. In germline, CDR1 is SGHDN, CDR2 FVKESK. The CDR3 loop spans 13 amino acids. CDR3 in amino acids: CASSQAGRLGAFF. CDR3 DNA: TGTGCCAGCAGCCAAGCCGGACGCCTGGGAGCTTTCTTT.